The clone carrying this T cell receptor beta chain was counted between two and nine times. CDR1 and CDR2 (germline): MGHDK, SYGVNS. The CDR3 runs to 14 residues. With 6 bases removed from V and 8 bases from J, the gap between germline ends came to 16 bases. Every bit of the isolated RNA underwent reverse transcription, so sequencing read expressed TCRB transcripts. Method: immunoSEQ multiplex PCR; TCRdb's copy keeps in-frame clones and lacks some. The sample lists 350,000 to 450,000 clones, 14% occurring once. The data stem from a study of beta chain features in type 1 diabetes. V is TRBV25-1 and J is TRBJ1-4, with a possible D match to TRBD1 (6 bases). The sequence was collected from a man aged 25 to 45 in good health. The sequenced sample consisted of naive CD4+ T cells from blood. DNA of the CDR3: TGTGCCAGCAGGTTCGGGGGTCAGGGGGAAAAACTGTTTTTT. This codes for CASRFGGQGEKLFF.